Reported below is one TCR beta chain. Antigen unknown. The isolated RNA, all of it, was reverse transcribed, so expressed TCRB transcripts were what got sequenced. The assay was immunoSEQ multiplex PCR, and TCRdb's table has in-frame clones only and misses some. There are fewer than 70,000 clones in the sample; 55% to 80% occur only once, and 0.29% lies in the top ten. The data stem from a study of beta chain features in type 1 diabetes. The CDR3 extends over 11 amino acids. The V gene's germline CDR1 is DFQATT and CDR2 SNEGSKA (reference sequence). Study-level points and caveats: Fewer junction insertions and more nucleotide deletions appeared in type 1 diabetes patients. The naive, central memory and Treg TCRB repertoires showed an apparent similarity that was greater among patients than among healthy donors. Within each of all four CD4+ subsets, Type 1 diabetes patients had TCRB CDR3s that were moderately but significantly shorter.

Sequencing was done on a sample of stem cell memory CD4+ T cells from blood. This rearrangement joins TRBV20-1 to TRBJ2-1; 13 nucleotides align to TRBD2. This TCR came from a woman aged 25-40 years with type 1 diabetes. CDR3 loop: CNGLAGVKQFF. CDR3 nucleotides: TGCAATGGACTAGCGGGAGTGAAGCAGTTCTTC.